This TCR beta chain derives from a study of spatial heterogeneity in lung cancer. About the research overall: A consistent excess of beta-chain over alpha-chain sequences was detected. General study points: Mutation tallies in tumors tracked expanded intratumoral alpha and beta TCR counts.

TCRdb ran MiXCR on the 5' RACE reads and lists one entry per CDR3 protein. The table shows 15,000 to 20,000 distinct CDR3 sequences, with under 7% occurring only once. Germline-derived CDR1 and CDR2 are SGHTA and FQGNSA. The CDR3 contains 16 residues. Unmatched junction bases numbered 7, after V lost 7 bases and J lost 5 bases. The time point: sample taken at primary tumor resection. Donation came from some 72 patients with untreated early-stage non-small cell lung cancer. On this clonotype itself: Antigen: not known.

Here the sequenced sample was lung tumor tissue, taken at surgery. The TCR was taken from a female donor with early-stage non-small cell lung cancer. V and J are TRBV7-2 and TRBJ2-2, with 13 bases identical to TRBD2. The CDR3 region has the DNA TGTGCCAGCAACCAACTAGCGGGAGGGATTACCGGGGAGCTGTTTTTT. As protein: CASNQLAGGITGELFF.